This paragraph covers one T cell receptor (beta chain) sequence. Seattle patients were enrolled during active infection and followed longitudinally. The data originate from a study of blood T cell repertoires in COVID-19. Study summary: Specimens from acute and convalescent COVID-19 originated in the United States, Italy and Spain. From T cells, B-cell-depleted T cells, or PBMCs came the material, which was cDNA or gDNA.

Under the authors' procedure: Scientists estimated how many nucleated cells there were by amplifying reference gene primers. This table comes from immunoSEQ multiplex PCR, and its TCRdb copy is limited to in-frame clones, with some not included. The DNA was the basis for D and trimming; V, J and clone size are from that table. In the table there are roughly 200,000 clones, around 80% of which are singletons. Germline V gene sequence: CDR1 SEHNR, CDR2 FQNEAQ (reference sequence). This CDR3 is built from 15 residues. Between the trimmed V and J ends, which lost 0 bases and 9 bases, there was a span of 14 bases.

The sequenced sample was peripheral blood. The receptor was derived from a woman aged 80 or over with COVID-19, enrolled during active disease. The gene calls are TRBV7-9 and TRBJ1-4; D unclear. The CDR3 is CASSLALDSSKKLFF. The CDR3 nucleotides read TGTGCCAGCAGCTTAGCGTTAGACTCCTCCAAAAAACTGTTTTTT.